This T cell receptor (beta chain) was sequenced for a study of blood T cell repertoires in COVID-19. With V trimmed by 2 bases and J by 5 bases, 4 bases remained unmatched. The CDR3 totals 16 residues. The germline gives CDR1 SGDLS, CDR2 YYNGEE. Comment on this clone: In the same sample, other DNA sequences code for this CDR3.

Authors' processing steps: Estimated nucleated cell counts came from reference gene primer amplification. TCRdb keeps only in-frame clones here, not all; method: immunoSEQ multiplex PCR. V, J and clone size reflect that table, while D and trimming were determined from the DNA. Here the sample spans hundreds of thousands of clones, 80% to 90% being singletons. The sequence came from a woman aged 18 to 35 who had recovered from COVID-19. The rearrangement links TRBV9 to TRBJ2-1; 13 positions match TRBD2. Sequenced sample: PBMCs or T cells enriched from blood (not recorded which). CDR3 amino acids: CASSVGGLAGNNEQFF. In DNA form, the CDR3 reads TGTGCCAGCAGCGTCGGGGGACTAGCGGGGAACAATGAGCAGTTCTTC.